The clone carrying this T cell receptor beta chain appeared a few times. The antigen is unknown. What was sequenced were expressed TCRB transcripts, since all of the isolated RNA had been reverse transcribed. Profiling relied on immunoSEQ multiplex PCR, and the TCRdb table lists in-frame clones only, not all of them. The sample holds under 150,000 clones; 6.5% to 8.5% are singletons and the top ten take about 1.5%. These data come from a study of beta chain features in type 1 diabetes. Findings of the study overall: Patients with type 1 diabetes carried fewer insertions and had more deletions at their VDJ junctions. Moderate but significant shortening of TCRB CDR3s was recorded in all four CD4+ subsets from Type 1 diabetes patients.

V was clipped by 0 bases and J by 3 bases; unmatched bases: 7. CDR1 SGHDT and CDR2 YYEEEE come from the germline V gene. The CDR3 covers 16 residues. This chain links TRBV5-6 with TRBJ2-3, with TRBD2 matching over 7 bases. The receptor comes from a woman aged 25 to 39 in good health. Sequenced material: central memory CD4+ T cells from blood. The CDR3 DNA sequence: TGTGCCAGCAGCTTGGAGGCGGGAGTCTTTACAGATACGCAGTATTTT. Translation gives CASSLEAGVFTDTQYF.